This TCR beta chain was captured in a study of Ad26.COV2.S vaccination and SARS-CoV-2 variants. CDR3 length equals 15 residues. The ends were cut back, 2 bases at V and 0 bases at J, with 8 bases in the middle. Looked up from germline, CDR1 is KGHSH and CDR2 is LQKENI. Treatment defined: about 20 received Ad26.COV2.S at low or high dose, single or two shots; several received placebo; per-sample allocation not given. Following the first vaccine or placebo injection, samples were taken on day 63. Within Boston, the person who donated was an adult of 18-55 years. Assay used: immunoSEQ multiplex PCR; TCRdb lists only in-frame clones, some missing. The repertoire consists of about 350,000 clones, with about 85% occurring once and the leading ten covering 6.4%.

The sample was peripheral blood, taken in a trial of Ad26.COV2.S vaccine versus placebo. The receptor was derived from a person aged 18-65 years who received the Ad26.COV2.S COVID-19 vaccine or a placebo. The chain carries TRBV18 and TRBJ1-3, with D tentatively TRBD1 (5 bases). The CDR3 spells CASSPGQNSGNTIYF. The CDR3 DNA follows: TGTGCCAGCTCACCAGGACAAAACTCTGGAAACACCATATATTTT. The full variable domain, completed using reference TRBV18 and TRBJ1-3, is NAGVMQNPRHLVRRRGQEARLRCSPMKGHSHVYWYRQLPEEGLKFMVYLQKENIIDESGMPKERFSAEFPKEGPSILRIQQVVRGDSAAYFCASSPGQNSGNTIYFGEGSWLTVV.